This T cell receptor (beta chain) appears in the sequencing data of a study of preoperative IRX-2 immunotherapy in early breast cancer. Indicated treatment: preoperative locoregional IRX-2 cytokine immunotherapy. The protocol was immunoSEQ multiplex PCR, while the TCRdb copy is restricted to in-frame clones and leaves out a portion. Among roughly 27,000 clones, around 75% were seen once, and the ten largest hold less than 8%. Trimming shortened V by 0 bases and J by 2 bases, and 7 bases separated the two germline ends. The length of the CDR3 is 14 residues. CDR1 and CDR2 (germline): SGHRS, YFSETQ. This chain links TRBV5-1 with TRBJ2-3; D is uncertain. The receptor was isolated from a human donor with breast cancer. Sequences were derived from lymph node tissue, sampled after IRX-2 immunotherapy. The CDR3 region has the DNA TGCGCCAGCAGCTTGGACACCTACACAGATACGCAGTATTTT. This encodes CASSLDTYTDTQYF.